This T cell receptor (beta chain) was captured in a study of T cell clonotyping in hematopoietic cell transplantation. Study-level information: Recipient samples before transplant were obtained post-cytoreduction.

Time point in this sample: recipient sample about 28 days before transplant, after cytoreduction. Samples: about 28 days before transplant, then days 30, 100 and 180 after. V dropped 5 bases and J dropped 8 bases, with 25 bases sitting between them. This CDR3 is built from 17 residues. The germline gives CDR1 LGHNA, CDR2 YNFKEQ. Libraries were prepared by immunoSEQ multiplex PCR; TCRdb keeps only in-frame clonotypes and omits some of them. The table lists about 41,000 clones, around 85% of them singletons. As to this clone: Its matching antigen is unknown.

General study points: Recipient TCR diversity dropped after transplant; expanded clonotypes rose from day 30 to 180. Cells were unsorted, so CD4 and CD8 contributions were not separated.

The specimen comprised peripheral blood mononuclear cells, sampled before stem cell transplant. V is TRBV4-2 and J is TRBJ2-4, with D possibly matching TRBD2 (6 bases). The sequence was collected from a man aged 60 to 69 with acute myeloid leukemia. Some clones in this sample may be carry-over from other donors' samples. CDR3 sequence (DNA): TGTGCCAGCAGCTACAGAAAGACCGGGAGCACCGGGGACATTCAGTACTTC. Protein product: CASSYRKTGSTGDIQYF.